This T cell receptor beta chain was recovered during a study of T cells in localized non-small cell lung cancer. Profiled with immunoSEQ multiplex PCR; TCRdb holds only in-frame clones, not every one. The sample holds tens of thousands of clones, under 95% seen once. V shed 5 bases, J shed 0 bases, and the junction held 10 bases outside the gene matches. The CDR3 loop spans 18 amino acids. Germline V gene data show CDR1 as SGHTA and CDR2 as FQGNSA. The chain combines TRBV7-2 with TRBJ1-6; 7 bases map to TRBD1. The clonotype originates from a female donor at least 60 years old with stage I lung adenocarcinoma. The sequencing here drew on peripheral blood, taken before any cancer treatment. CDR3 DNA sequence: TGTGCCAGCAGCCAGTGGGGACAGACGAGCTCCTATAATTCACCCCTCCACTTT. Its protein product is CASSQWGQTSSYNSPLHF.